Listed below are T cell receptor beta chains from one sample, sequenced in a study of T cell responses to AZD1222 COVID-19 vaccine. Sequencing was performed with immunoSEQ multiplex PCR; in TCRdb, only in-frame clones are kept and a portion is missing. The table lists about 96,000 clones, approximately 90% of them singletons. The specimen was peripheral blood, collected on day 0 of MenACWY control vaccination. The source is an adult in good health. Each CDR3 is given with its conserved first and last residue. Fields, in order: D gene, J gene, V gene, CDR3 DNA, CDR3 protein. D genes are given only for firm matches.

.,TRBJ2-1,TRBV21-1,TGTGCCAGCAGCAAAGTACAGATCTGCTACAATGAGCAGTTCTTC,CASSKVQICYNEQFF
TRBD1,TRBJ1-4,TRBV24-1,TGTGCCACCAGTGATTCTACAGGGGTCGGGTGCTTACTGTTTTTT,CATSDSTGVGCLLFF
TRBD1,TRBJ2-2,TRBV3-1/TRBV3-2,TGTGCCAGCAGCCGTACAGGGGGCTTAGGGGAGCTGTTTTTT,CASSRTGGLGELFF
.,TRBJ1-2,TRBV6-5,TGTGCCAGCAGTTACGCGACAGTGAACTATGGCTACACCTTC,CASSYATVNYGYTF
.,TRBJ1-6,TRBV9,TGTGCCAGCAGCGTAGCCCCCCGTGGGCAGGGGAAGGGTTCACCCCTCCACTTT,CASSVAPRGQGKGSPLHF
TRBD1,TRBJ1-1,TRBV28,TGTGCCAGCAGTTCCCCACAGGGGCCGGGGACTGAAGCTTTCTTT,CASSSPQGPGTEAFF
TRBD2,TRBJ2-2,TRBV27,TGTGCCAGCACCGCCGGGCGGGGGACCGGGGAGCTGTTTTTT,CASTAGRGTGELFF
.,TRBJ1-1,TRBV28,TGTGCCAGCAGACAAAGACCGAAGAACACTGAAGCTTTCTTT,CASRQRPKNTEAFF
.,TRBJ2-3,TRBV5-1,TGCGCCAGCAGCTTGACCGACACAGATACGCAGTATTTT,CASSLTDTDTQYF
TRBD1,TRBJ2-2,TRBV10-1,TGCGCCAGCAGTGAGACGACAGGGCCCACCGGGGAGCTGTTTTTT,CASSETTGPTGELFF
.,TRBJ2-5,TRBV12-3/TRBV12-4,TGTGCCAGCAGTGACCAAGAGACCCAGTACTTC,CASSDQETQYF
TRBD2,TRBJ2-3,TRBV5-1,TGCGCCAGCAGCTTGAGGGCGGGAGGACCCACAGATACGCAGTATTTT,CASSLRAGGPTDTQYF
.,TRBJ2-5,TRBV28,TGTGCCAGCAGTTTATCCCCAGGGGTATTACAAGAGACCCAGTACTTC,CASSLSPGVLQETQYF
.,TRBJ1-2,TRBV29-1,TGCAGCGTTGAAGTTGGCCCCCCAGGCTACACCTTC,CSVEVGPPGYTF
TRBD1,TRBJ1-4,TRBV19,TGTGCCAGTAGTATTCCCCCGGGACAGGGAGACGAAAAACTGTTTTTT,CASSIPPGQGDEKLFF
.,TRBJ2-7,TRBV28,TGTGCCAGCCGGGGGAAGTACGAGCAGTACTTC,CASRGKYEQYF
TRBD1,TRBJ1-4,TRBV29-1,TGCAGCGTTGAGGACAGGGCTAATGAAAAACTGTTTTTT,CSVEDRANEKLFF
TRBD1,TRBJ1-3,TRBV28,TGTGCCAGCAGTTTTAGGGGGCCTCTTACTGGAAACACCATATATTTT,CASSFRGPLTGNTIYF
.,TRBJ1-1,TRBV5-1,TGCGCCAGCAGCGTCAGCAACGAGGGCACTGAAGCTTTCTTT,CASSVSNEGTEAFF
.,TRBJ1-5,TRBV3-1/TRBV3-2,TGTGCCAGCAGCCAAGACTTGGGGACCAATCAGCCCCAGCATTTT,CASSQDLGTNQPQHF
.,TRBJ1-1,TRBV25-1,TGTGCCAGCAAGTTCTCTGGAACTGAAGCTTTCTTT,CASKFSGTEAFF
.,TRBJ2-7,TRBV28,TGTGCCAGCAGATCCCCAGGGACTCCGAGCTCCTACGAGCAGTACTTC,CASRSPGTPSSYEQYF
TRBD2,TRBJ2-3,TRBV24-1,TGTGCCACCAGTGTTGCGGGAGGGCTGGCAGATACGCAGTATTTT,CATSVAGGLADTQYF
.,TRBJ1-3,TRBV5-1,TGCGCCAGCAGCTTGGCCGAGGCGGGTGCACGGGGAAACACCATATATTTT,CASSLAEAGARGNTIYF
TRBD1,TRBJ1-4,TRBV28,TGTGCCAGCAGTAGGACAGGGGGCCTGGTTAATGAAAAACTGTTTTTT,CASSRTGGLVNEKLFF
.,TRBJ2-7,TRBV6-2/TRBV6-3,TGTGCCAGCAGTTACGGGCACTACGAGCAGTACTTC,CASSYGHYEQYF
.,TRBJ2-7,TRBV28,TGTGCCAGCAGCTATACGTACGGGGACTACGAGCAGTACTTC,CASSYTYGDYEQYF
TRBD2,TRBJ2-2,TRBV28,TGTGCCAGCACCCTGCGGAGCGGGGGAGGGACGGGGGAGCTGTTTTTT,CASTLRSGGGTGELFF
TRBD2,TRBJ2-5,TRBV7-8,TGTGCCAGCAGCATTAGCGGGGGGTACAAGAGTTCCCAGTACTTC,CASSISGGYKSSQYF